Listed here are 22 T cell receptor beta chains from one sample, sequenced in a study of cytomegalovirus exposure and HLA in healthy donors. Only in-frame clones appear in the TCRdb table, and some are missing; sequencing was by immunoSEQ multiplex PCR. The table has 100,000 to 150,000 clones, 90% to 96% seen once. Sequenced: PBMCs. Receptors originate from a man between 18 and 29 years old in good health and CMV-seronegative.

The chain couples TRBV1 to TRBJ2-5; the DNA was not compared with TRBD2, the D call given in the table. TRBV1 is recorded as a pseudogene. The CDR3 sequence is 16 residues long. In DNA, the CDR3 is TGCACCAGCAGCCGGGCTAGCGGGAGGGTCCAAGAGACCCAGTACTTC. Amino acid sequence: CTSSRASGRVQETQYF.

The chain is built from TRBV5-1 and TRBJ2-1; tentative D call: TRBD1 (5 bases). The V end lost 1 base, the J end lost 1 base, and 9 bases lay between the germline ends. CDR1 and CDR2 (germline): SGHRS, YFSETQ. The CDR3 is 15 residues long. CDR3 region: CASSLLPGSYNEQFF. The CDR3 DNA sequence: TGCGCCAGCAGCTTGCTCCCAGGGTCCTACAATGAGCAGTTCTTC.

This sequence joins TRBV28 and TRBJ2-1; 8 bases fit TRBD2. The CDR3 extends over 14 amino acids. Unmatched junction bases numbered 11, after V lost 7 bases and J lost 9 bases. The germline gives CDR1 MDHEN, CDR2 SYDVKM. Written as DNA, the CDR3 is TGTGCCAGCACCGGGACTAGAACTTTATTTGAGCAGTTCTTC. It encodes CASTGTRTLFEQFF.

The chain joins TRBV6-5 to TRBJ2-2; tentative D call: TRBD2 (5 bases). This CDR3 spans 13 amino acids. The V end was cut by 2 bases, the J end by 10 bases, with 11 bases between. Germline V lookup: CDR1 MNHEY, CDR2 SVGAGI. The CDR3 sequence is CASSYMDSVELFF. As DNA, the CDR3 is TGTGCCAGCAGTTACATGGACTCCGTGGAGCTGTTTTTT.

The chain uses TRBV27 and TRBJ1-2; 7 bases are a match to TRBD1. Trimming took 0 bases from V and 8 from J; bases not matched to a gene: 6. The CDR3 runs 14 residues. Germline V CDR1 and CDR2: MNHEY, SMNVEV (reference sequence). CDR3 sequence reads: CASSLSDQGVGYTF. The CDR3 nucleotides are TGTGCCAGCAGTTTATCGGATCAGGGGGTGGGCTACACCTTC.

The chain recombines TRBV7-6 with TRBJ2-2; D might be TRBD1 (6 bases). This CDR3 is 15 amino acids long. Deletions cut 0 bases from V and 6 bases from J, with 11 bases between. Germline lookup yields CDR1 SGHVS and CDR2 FNYEAQ. For the CDR3, the DNA is TGTGCCAGCAGCTTAGCGGCAGGGGACGCCGGGGAGCTGTTTTTT. Its translation: CASSLAAGDAGELFF.

CDR3 protein: CASSVGIGGTVETQYF. As DNA, the CDR3 is TGTGCCAGCAGCGTAGGGATAGGGGGGACAGTGGAGACCCAGTACTTC. This chain links TRBV9 with TRBJ2-5, with D possibly TRBD1 on 7 matching bases. The V gene's germline CDR1 is SGDLS and CDR2 YYNGEE. Trimming took off 0 bases at V and 5 bases at J, with 17 bases between the two ends. This CDR3 contains 16 residues.

The V call is TRBV12-5, the J call TRBJ1-2, with D perhaps matching TRBD1 (6 bases). Per germline, CDR1 LGHNT and CDR2 FRNRAP. The V gene lost 5 bases and the J gene lost 5 bases, with 15 bases spanning the gap. This CDR3 is built from 14 residues. CDR3 region: CASGPGGAGYGYTF. The CDR3 DNA reads TGTGCTAGTGGTCCCGGGGGGGCGGGGTATGGCTACACCTTC.

This clone was picked up one time. The J gene is TRBJ2-1, the V gene TRBV29-1; tentative D call: TRBD2 (6 bases). The CDR3 has 16 amino acids. Germline lookup yields CDR1 SQVTM and CDR2 ANQGSEA. The V and J ends lost 4 bases and 4 bases respectively, with 20 bases between them. CDR3 residues: CSVGGTEGLYYNEQFF. CDR3 sequence (DNA): TGCAGCGTTGGCGGGACGGAGGGTCTTTATTACAATGAGCAGTTCTTC.

The chain is built from TRBV4-3 and TRBJ2-7, with D maybe TRBD2 (6 bases). Looked up from germline, CDR1 is LGHNA and CDR2 is YSLEER. The V gene lost 4 bases and the J gene lost 5 bases, with 15 bases spanning the gap. The CDR3 totals 14 residues. The CDR3 bases are TGCGCCAGCAGCCCCGGAGGGCCGGTCGACGAGCAGTACTTC. Residues: CASSPGGPVDEQYF.

V gene TRBV13 combines with J gene TRBJ1-1; no clear D gene. Per the germline V gene, CDR1 is PRHDT and CDR2 is FYEKMQ (reference sequence). This CDR3 region has 14 residues. V was pared by 0 bases and J by 0 bases, with 5 bases between. The CDR3, as DNA: TGTGCCAGCAGCTTAGGGCGGCTGAACACTGAAGCTTTCTTT. This codes for CASSLGRLNTEAFF.

The chain joins TRBV14 to TRBJ1-2; 7 bases fit TRBD1. Trimming took 6 bases from V and 8 from J; bases not matched to a gene: 15. In germline, CDR1 is SGHDN, CDR2 FVKESK. The CDR3 contains 15 residues. CDR3: CASSRQVHRGDGYTF. DNA of the CDR3: TGTGCCAGCAGTCGACAGGTCCACAGGGGTGACGGCTACACCTTC.

This clone occurred once. This chain uses TRBV11-3 with TRBJ1-1; D ambiguous. V was pared by 5 bases and J by 8 bases, with 12 bases between. The length of the CDR3 is 12 residues. CDR1 is SGHNT, CDR2 YENEEA, per germline. CDR3 nucleotide sequence: TGTGCCAGCAGCAAGGAGGGTTTGGAAGCTTTCTTT. Encoded protein: CASSKEGLEAFF.

This chain links TRBV28 with TRBJ1-2; 7 nucleotides align to TRBD1. The germline V gene has CDR1 MDHEN and CDR2 SYDVKM. The CDR3 covers 14 residues. V dropped 1 base and J dropped 4; count of bases not matched to a gene: 3. CDR3 region: CASSLLGGLYGYTF. CDR3 nucleotide sequence: TGTGCCAGCAGTTTATTAGGGGGCCTCTATGGCTACACCTTC.

The V gene is TRBV6-4, the J gene TRBJ2-1, with 13 positions matching TRBD2. Germline V gene sequence: CDR1 MRHNA, CDR2 SNTAGT. V lost 2 bases and J lost 9; bases outside the gene matches: 4. This CDR3 has 15 residues. The DNA for the CDR3 is TGTGCCAGCAGTGACAGGACTAGCGGGAGCGCTGAGCAGTTCTTC. It yields the protein CASSDRTSGSAEQFF.

V is TRBV28 and J is TRBJ1-1, with a possible D match to TRBD1 (5 bases). This CDR3 region has 13 residues. V lost 8 bases to trimming and J lost 4 bases, with 14 bases between them. Germline CDR1 and CDR2: MDHEN and SYDVKM. In DNA, the CDR3 is TGTGCCAGCCGCCGGAGGGGAATCACTGAAGCTTTCTTT. Its protein product is CASRRRGITEAFF.

J is TRBJ2-7 and V is TRBV7-8, with TRBD1 matching over 9 bases. Per germline, CDR1 SGHVS and CDR2 FQNEAQ. With V trimmed by 5 bases and J by 2 bases, 10 bases remained unmatched. The CDR3 is 16 residues long. The CDR3 reads CASSPGQGGEAYEQYF. CDR3 DNA: TGTGCCAGCAGCCCGGGACAGGGAGGAGAAGCCTACGAGCAGTACTTC. The variable domain in full, completed from reference TRBV7-8 and TRBJ2-7, reads GAGVSQSPRYKVAKRGQDVALRCDPISGHVSLFWYQQALGQGPEFLTYFQNEAQLDKSGLPSDRFFAERPEGSVSTLKIQRTQQEDSAVYLCASSPGQGGEAYEQYFGPGTRLTVT.

The chain uses TRBV5-6 and TRBJ2-3; TRBD2 matches at 7 bases. The V segment lost 4 bases and the J segment 0 bases; nucleotides outside the gene matches: 2. CDR3 size: 14 residues. The germline CDR1 and CDR2 sequences are SGHDT and YYEEEE. CDR3: CASSLTSSTDTQYF. CDR3 in DNA: TGTGCCAGCAGCCTGACTAGCAGCACAGATACGCAGTATTTT.

The V gene is TRBV4-1, the J gene TRBJ1-2; the match to TRBD1 covers 8 bases. The germline gives CDR1 MGHRA, CDR2 YSYEKL. This CDR3 has 14 amino acids. The V segment lost 1 base and the J segment 13 bases; nucleotides outside the gene matches: 11. The CDR3 bases are TGCGCCAGCAGCCAAGGGTTACAGGGGGTTTACCCCACCTTC. As protein: CASSQGLQGVYPTF.

This chain uses TRBV5-1 with TRBJ2-3; TRBD2 is a possible D gene (6 bases). Germline assignment: CDR1 SGHRS and CDR2 YFSETQ. Trimming removed 0 bases from V and 0 bases from J, with 11 bases in between. The CDR3 contains 16 residues. CDR3 in DNA: TGCGCCAGCAGCTTGGATACTGCGGGAAGCACAGATACGCAGTATTTT. This translates into CASSLDTAGSTDTQYF.

The gene calls are TRBV4-3 and TRBJ2-2; 8 nucleotides line up with TRBD2. The J segment lost 2 bases and the V segment lost 1 base, leaving 3 bases of the junction unmatched. Germline CDR1 reads LGHNA; CDR2 reads YSLEER. The CDR3 runs 16 residues. CDR3 residues: CASSQGSGGNTGELFF. DNA for the CDR3: TGCGCCAGCAGCCAAGGCAGCGGGGGAAACACCGGGGAGCTGTTTTTT.

This sequence joins TRBV5-6 and TRBJ1-1, with TRBD1 as a possible D gene (5 bases). Deletions cut 4 bases from V and 4 bases from J, with 11 bases between. The CDR3 sequence is 13 residues long. Germline V gives CDR1 SGHDT, CDR2 YYEEEE. Written as DNA, the CDR3 is TGTGCCAGCAGCCTGGGGGGAGGCACTGAAGCTTTCTTT. The encoded protein is CASSLGGGTEAFF.